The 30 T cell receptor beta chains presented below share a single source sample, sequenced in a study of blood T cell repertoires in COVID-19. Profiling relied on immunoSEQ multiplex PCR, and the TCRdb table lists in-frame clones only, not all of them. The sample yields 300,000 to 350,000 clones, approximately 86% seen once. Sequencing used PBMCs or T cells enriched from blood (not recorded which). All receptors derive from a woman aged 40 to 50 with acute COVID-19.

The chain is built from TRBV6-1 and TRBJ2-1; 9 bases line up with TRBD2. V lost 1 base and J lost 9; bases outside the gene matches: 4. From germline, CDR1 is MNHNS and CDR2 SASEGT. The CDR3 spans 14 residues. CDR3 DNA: TGTGCCAGCAGTGAAGTGCGGGGGGGCCTTGAGCAGTTCTTC. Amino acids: CASSEVRGGLEQFF.

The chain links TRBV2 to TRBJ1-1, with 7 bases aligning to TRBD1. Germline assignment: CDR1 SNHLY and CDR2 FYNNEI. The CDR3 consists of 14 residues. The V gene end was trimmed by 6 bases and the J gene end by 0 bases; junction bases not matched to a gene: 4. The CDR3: CASRGDSLNTEAFF. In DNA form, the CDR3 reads TGTGCCAGCAGAGGGGACAGCCTGAACACTGAAGCTTTCTTT. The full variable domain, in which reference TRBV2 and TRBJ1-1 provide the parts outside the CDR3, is EPEVTQTPSHQVTQMGQEVILRCVPISNHLYFYWYRQILGQKVEFLVSFYNNEISEKSEIFDDQFSVERPDGSNFTLKIRSTKLEDSAMYFCASRGDSLNTEAFFGQGTRLTVV.

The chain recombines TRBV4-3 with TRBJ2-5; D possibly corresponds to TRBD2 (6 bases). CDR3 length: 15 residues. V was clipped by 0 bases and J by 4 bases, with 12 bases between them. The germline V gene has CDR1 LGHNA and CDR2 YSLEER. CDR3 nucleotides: TGCGCCAGCAGCCAAGATATGGCCGGGGGAGAGACCCAGTACTTC. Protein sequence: CASSQDMAGGETQYF.

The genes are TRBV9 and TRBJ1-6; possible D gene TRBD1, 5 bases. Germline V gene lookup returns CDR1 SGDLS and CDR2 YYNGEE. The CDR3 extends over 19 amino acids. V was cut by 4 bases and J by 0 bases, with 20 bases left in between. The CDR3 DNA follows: TGTGCCAGCAGCAACGGGGGGACCTCGGGCAGCTCCTATAATTCACCCCTCCACTTT. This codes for CASSNGGTSGSSYNSPLHF.

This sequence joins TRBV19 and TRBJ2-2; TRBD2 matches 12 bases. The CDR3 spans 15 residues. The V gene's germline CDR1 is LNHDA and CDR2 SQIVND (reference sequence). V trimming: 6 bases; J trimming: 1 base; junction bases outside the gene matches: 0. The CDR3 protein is CASRLAGGNTGELFF. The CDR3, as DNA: TGTGCCAGTAGACTAGCGGGAGGGAACACCGGGGAGCTGTTTTTT. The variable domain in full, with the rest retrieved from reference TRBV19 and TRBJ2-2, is DGGITQSPKYLFRKEGQNVTLSCEQNLNHDAMYWYRQDPGQGLRLIYYSQIVNDFQKGDIAEGYSVSREKKESFPLTVTSAQKNPTAFYLCASRLAGGNTGELFFGEGSRLTVL.

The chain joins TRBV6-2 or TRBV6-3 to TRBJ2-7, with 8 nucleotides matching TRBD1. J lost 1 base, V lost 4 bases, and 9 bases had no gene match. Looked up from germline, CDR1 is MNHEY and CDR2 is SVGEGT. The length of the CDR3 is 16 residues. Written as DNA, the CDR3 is TGTGCCAGCAGTTCCACGGTCCGGGACAGGTCCTACGAGCAGTACTTC. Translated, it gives CASSSTVRDRSYEQYF.

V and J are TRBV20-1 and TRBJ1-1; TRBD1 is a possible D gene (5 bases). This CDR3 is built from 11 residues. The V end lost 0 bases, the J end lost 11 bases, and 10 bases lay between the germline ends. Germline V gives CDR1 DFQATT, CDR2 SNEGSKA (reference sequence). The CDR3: CSARDVAGAFF. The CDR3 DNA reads TGCAGTGCTAGAGATGTTGCAGGGGCTTTCTTT.

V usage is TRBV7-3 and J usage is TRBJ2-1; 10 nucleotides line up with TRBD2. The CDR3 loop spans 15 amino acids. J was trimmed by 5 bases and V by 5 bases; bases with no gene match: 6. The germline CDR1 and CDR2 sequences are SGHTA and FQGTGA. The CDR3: CASSPGLAANNEQFF. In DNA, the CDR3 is TGTGCCAGCAGCCCCGGACTAGCGGCCAACAATGAGCAGTTCTTC.

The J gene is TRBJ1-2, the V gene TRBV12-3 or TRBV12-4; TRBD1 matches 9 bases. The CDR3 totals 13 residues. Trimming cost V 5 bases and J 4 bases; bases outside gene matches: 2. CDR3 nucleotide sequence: TGTGCCAGCAGTGGACAGGGGATCTATGGCTACACCTTC. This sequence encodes CASSGQGIYGYTF.

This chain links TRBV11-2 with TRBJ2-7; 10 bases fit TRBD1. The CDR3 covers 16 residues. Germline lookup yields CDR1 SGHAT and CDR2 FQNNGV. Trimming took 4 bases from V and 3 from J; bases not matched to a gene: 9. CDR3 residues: CASSYNDRGHGYEQYF. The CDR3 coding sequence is TGTGCCAGCAGCTACAATGACAGGGGGCACGGCTACGAGCAGTACTTC.

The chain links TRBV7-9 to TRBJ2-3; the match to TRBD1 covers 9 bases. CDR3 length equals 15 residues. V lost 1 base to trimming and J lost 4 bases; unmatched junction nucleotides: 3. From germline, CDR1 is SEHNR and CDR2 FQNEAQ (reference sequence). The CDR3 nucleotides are TGTGCCAGCAGCTTAGGGACAGGGGTGTCAGATACGCAGTATTTT. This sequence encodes CASSLGTGVSDTQYF.

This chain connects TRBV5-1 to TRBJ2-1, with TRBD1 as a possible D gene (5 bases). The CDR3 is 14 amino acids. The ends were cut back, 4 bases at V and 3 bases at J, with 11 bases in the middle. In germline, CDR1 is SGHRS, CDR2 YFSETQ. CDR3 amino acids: CASSGQGDYNEQFF. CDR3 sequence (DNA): TGCGCCAGCAGCGGGCAGGGCGACTACAATGAGCAGTTCTTC. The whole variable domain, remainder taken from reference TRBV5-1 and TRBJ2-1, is KAGVTQTPRYLIKTRGQQVTLSCSPISGHRSVSWYQQTPGQGLQFLFEYFSETQRNKGNFPGRFSGRQFSNSRSEMNVSTLELGDSALYLCASSGQGDYNEQFFGPGTRLTVL.

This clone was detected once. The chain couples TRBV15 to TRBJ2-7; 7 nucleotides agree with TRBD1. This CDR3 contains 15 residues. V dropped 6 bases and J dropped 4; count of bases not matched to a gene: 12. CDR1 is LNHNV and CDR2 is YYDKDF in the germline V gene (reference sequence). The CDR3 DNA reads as TGTGCCACCAGACAGGGGTCGGCGTCGAGATACGAGCAGTACTTC. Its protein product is CATRQGSASRYEQYF.

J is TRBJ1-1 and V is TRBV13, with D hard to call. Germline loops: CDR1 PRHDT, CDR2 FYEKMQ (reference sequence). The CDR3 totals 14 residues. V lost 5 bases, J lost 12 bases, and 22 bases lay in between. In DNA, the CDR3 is TGTGCCAGCAGCCCAGACCGGGAGGGCACTGGGACTTTCTTT. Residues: CASSPDREGTGTFF.

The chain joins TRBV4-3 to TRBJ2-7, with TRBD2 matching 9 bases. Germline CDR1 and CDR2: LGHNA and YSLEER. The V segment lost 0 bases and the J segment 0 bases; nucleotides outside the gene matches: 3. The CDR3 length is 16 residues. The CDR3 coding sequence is TGCGCCAGCAGCCAAGATGGGCGGGAGGGCTCCTACGAGCAGTACTTC. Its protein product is CASSQDGREGSYEQYF.

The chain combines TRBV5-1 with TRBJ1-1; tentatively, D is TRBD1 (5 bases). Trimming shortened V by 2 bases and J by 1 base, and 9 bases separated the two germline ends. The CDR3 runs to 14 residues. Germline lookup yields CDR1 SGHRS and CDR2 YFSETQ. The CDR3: CASSFDRPNTEAFF. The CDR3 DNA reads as TGCGCCAGCAGCTTTGACAGACCGAACACTGAAGCTTTCTTT. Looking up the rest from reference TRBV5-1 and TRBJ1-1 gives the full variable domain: KAGVTQTPRYLIKTRGQQVTLSCSPISGHRSVSWYQQTPGQGLQFLFEYFSETQRNKGNFPGRFSGRQFSNSRSEMNVSTLELGDSALYLCASSFDRPNTEAFFGQGTRLTVV.

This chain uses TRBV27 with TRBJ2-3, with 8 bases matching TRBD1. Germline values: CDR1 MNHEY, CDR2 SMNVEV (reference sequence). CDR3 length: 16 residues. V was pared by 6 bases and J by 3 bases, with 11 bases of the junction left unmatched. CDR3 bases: TGTGCCAGCAGCTCGCGACAGGGGACCACGACAGATACGCAGTATTTT. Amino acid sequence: CASSSRQGTTTDTQYF.

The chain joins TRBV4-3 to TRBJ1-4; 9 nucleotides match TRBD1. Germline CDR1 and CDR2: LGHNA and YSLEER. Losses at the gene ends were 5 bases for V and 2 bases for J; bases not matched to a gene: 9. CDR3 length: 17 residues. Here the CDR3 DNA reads TGCGCCAGCAGCAGCGGACAGGGGTTTTCTACTAATGAAAAACTGTTTTTT. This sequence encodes CASSSGQGFSTNEKLFF.

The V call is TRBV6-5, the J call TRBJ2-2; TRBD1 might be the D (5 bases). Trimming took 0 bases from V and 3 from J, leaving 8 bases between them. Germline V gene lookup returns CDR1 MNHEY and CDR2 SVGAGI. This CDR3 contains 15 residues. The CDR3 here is CASSYSKGDTGELFF. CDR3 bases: TGTGCCAGCAGTTACTCGAAAGGGGACACCGGGGAGCTGTTTTTT.

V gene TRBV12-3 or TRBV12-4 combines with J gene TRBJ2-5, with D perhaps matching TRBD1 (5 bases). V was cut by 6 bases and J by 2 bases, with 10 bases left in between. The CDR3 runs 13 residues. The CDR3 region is CASSVRQQETQYF. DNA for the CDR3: TGTGCCAGCAGCGTTCGACAGCAAGAGACCCAGTACTTC.

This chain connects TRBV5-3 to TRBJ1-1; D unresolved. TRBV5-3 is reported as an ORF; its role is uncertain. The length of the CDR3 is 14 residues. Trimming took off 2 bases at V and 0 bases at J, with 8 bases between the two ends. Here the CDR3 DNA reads TGTGCCAGAAGCTTCGCGGATCTGAACACTGAAGCTTTCTTT. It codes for CARSFADLNTEAFF.

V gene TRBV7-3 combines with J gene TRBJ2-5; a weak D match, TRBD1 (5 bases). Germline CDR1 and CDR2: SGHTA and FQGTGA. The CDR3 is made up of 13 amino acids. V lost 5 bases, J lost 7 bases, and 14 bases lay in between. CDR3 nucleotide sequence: TGTGCCAGCAGCAATACAGGAATGGCGACCCAGTACTTC. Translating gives CASSNTGMATQYF.

CDR3 nucleotides: TGTGCCAGCATTACAGGGACAGCCTTCGGCGACACCATATATTTT. Translated, it gives CASITGTAFGDTIYF. V usage is TRBV6-6 and J usage is TRBJ1-3; 7 nucleotides agree with TRBD1. The CDR3 consists of 15 residues. Germline V lookup: CDR1 MNHNY, CDR2 SVGAGI (reference sequence). After removal of 7 bases from V and 8 bases from J, the junction contained 14 bases not matched to a gene.

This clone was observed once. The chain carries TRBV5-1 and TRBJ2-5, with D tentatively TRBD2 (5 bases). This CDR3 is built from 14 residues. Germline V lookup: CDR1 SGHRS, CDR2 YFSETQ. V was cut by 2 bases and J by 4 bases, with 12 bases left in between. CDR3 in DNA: TGCGCCAGCAGCTTCCCAGGAGGAACAGAGACCCAGTACTTC. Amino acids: CASSFPGGTETQYF. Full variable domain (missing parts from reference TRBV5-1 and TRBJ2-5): KAGVTQTPRYLIKTRGQQVTLSCSPISGHRSVSWYQQTPGQGLQFLFEYFSETQRNKGNFPGRFSGRQFSNSRSEMNVSTLELGDSALYLCASSFPGGTETQYFGPGTRLLVL.

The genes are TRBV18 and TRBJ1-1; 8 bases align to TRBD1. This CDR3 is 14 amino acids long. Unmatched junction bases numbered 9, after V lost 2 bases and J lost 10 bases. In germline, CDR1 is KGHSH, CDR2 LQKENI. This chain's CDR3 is CASSPVGQGDLAFF. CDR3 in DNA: TGTGCCAGCTCACCAGTCGGACAGGGTGACTTAGCTTTCTTT. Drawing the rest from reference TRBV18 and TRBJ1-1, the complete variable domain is NAGVMQNPRHLVRRRGQEARLRCSPMKGHSHVYWYRQLPEEGLKFMVYLQKENIIDESGMPKERFSAEFPKEGPSILRIQQVVRGDSAAYFCASSPVGQGDLAFFGQGTRLTVV.

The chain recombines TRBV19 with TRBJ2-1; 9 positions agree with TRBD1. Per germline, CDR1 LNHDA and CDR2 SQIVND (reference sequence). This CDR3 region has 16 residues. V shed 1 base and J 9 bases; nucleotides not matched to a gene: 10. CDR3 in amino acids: CASSIGGGQGVGEQFF. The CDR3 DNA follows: TGTGCCAGTAGTATAGGAGGGGGACAGGGCGTTGGTGAGCAGTTCTTC.

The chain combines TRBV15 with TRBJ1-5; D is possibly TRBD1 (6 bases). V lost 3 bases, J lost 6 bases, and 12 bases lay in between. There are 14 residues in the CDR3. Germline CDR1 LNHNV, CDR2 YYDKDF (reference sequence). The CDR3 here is CATSSATGTQPQHF. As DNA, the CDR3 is TGTGCCACCAGCAGTGCAACAGGGACTCAGCCCCAGCATTTT. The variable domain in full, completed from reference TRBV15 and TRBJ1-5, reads DAMVIQNPRYQVTQFGKPVTLSCSQTLNHNVMYWYQQKSSQAPKLLFHYYDKDFNNEADTPDNFQSRRPNTSFCFLDIRSPGLGDTAMYLCATSSATGTQPQHFGDGTRLSIL.

CDR3 protein: CASSPPTGSYTEAFF. CDR3 nucleotide sequence: TGTGCCAGCTCACCACCGACAGGGAGTTACACTGAAGCTTTCTTT. The chain is built from TRBV18 and TRBJ1-1, with 7 bases identical to TRBD1. This CDR3 is 15 amino acids long. The V gene end was trimmed by 0 bases and the J gene end by 3 bases; junction bases not matched to a gene: 4. Germline V lookup: CDR1 KGHSH, CDR2 LQKENI.

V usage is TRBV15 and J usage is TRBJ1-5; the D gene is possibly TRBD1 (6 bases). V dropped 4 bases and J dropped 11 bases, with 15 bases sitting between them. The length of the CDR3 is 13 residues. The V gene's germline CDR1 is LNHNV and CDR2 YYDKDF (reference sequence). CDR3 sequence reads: CATSKAGAPAQHF. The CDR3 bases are TGTGCCACCAGCAAGGCAGGGGCCCCGGCCCAGCATTTT. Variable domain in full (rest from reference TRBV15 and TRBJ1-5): DAMVIQNPRYQVTQFGKPVTLSCSQTLNHNVMYWYQQKSSQAPKLLFHYYDKDFNNEADTPDNFQSRRPNTSFCFLDIRSPGLGDTAMYLCATSKAGAPAQHFGDGTRLSIL.

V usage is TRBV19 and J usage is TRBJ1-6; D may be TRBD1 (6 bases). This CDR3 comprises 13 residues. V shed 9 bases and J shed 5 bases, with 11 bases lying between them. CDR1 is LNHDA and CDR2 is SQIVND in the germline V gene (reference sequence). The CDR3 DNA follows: TGTGCCAGCTCCGACAGGAATAATTCACCCCTCCACTTT. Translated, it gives CASSDRNNSPLHF.